These T cell receptor beta chains were read from a single sample in a study of blood T cells in healthy people across ages. TCRdb re-derived calls from the 5' RACE reads in MiXCR, one entry per CDR3 protein. The table has about 900,000 distinct CDR3 sequences, around 46% seen once; the top ten hold 13%. Sequencing used blood. The source is a man between 25 and 39 years old in good health. Both conserved end residues are part of each CDR3. Fields, in order: clone size, D gene, V gene, J gene, CDR3 DNA, CDR3 protein. The D gene is left open where the match is weak. Where a row states a size, it is once, few, many or the class of an expanded clone; other rows omit it.

>few|.|TRBV5-1|TRBJ2-3
TGCGCCAGCAGCTCGCAGGACGGGGGTAGGGCAGATACGCAGTATTTT
CASSSQDGGRADTQYF
>.|.|TRBV7-9|TRBJ2-5
TGTGCGACTGGGGTGGGTGAGCAGTACTTC
CATGVGEQYF
>.|.|TRBV20-1|TRBJ2-7
TGCAGTGCTAGGAGAAGGGACGCAACTTCCTACGAGCAGTACTTC
CSARRRDATSYEQYF
>.|.|TRBV5-1|TRBJ2-3
TGCGCCAGCAGCTTGGCCCCTGGGATCCTCACAGATACGCAGTATTTT
CASSLAPGILTDTQYF
>few|.|TRBV9|TRBJ2-5
TGTGCCAGCAGCGTTAGGGGTCTACAGGGATACCAGGAGACCCAGTACTTC
CASSVRGLQGYQETQYF
>.|.|TRBV7-2|TRBJ1-5
TGTGCCAGCAGCTTTGGGGTGGTGGAGCCCCAGCATTTT
CASSFGVVEPQHF
>.|TRBD2|TRBV18|TRBJ2-7
TGTGCCAGCTCACCCCTGGCCAGCGGGGGGTACCGATCCTACGAGCAGTACTTC
CASSPLASGGYRSYEQYF
>.|.|TRBV21-1|TRBJ1-2
TGTGCCAGCAGCTCCCCGGACAAACTCGAAGTTCTTAACTATGGCTACACCTTC
CASSSPDKLEVLNYGYTF
>.|.|TRBV29-1|TRBJ2-7
TGCAGCGTTGAAGATCTTCTTCAGGGGGGGCCCTCCTACAATGAGCAGTACTTC
CSVEDLLQGGPSYNEQYF
>.|.|TRBV6-5|TRBJ2-7
TGTGCCAGCAGTCAGGGGTGCGAGCAGTACTTC
CASSQGCEQYF
>.|.|TRBV20-1|TRBJ1-1
TGCAGTGCTAGTCAGGGGAGACGAGACACTGAAGCTTTCTTT
CSASQGRRDTEAFF
>few|TRBD2|TRBV28|TRBJ2-1
TGTGCCAGCATCCCTCCCGGGGGGGCCAATATATATGAGCAGTTCTTC
CASIPPGGANIYEQFF
>few|.|TRBV10-3|TRBJ2-5
TGTGCCATCAGTGTTGGGGAAGAGACCCAGTACTTC
CAISVGEETQYF
>few|TRBD1|TRBV14|TRBJ2-7
TGTGCCAGCAGCCATTGGGACAGGGTATACGAGCAGTACTTC
CASSHWDRVYEQYF
>once|.|TRBV12-3/TRBV12-4|TRBJ2-7
TGTGCCAGCAGTTATTGGAGCGGGTCTTCCTACGAGCAGTACTTC
CASSYWSGSSYEQYF
>.|.|TRBV7-3|TRBJ2-3
TGTGCCAGCAGCCCTAGTTGGGGGACTAGCACAGATACGCAGTATTTT
CASSPSWGTSTDTQYF
>few|.|TRBV7-2|TRBJ2-1
TGTGCCAGCAGCTTAGGGAGGTCAGGGTTGTCCGTAAGAACTTACAATGAGCAGTTCTTC
CASSLGRSGLSVRTYNEQFF
>.|TRBD1|TRBV3-1|TRBJ2-5
TGTGCCAGCAGCCAAGCCCTTAACGAGGGGGCTGAGCAGTACTTC
CASSQALNEGAEQYF
>.|.|TRBV10-3|TRBJ2-2
TGTGCCATCAGTGAGTCACGGGGGGCGTCCACCGGGGAGCTGTTTTTT
CAISESRGASTGELFF
>few|.|TRBV20-1|TRBJ1-4
TGCAGTGCTAGCGAGGGCAGCGAAACTAATGAAAAACTGTTTTTT
CSASEGSETNEKLFF
>.|.|TRBV12-3/TRBV12-4|TRBJ1-4
TGTGCCAGCAGTTTTAGGGGACGTGAAAAACTGTTTTTT
CASSFRGREKLFF
>few|.|TRBV6-1|TRBJ2-1
TGTGCCAGCAGTGAAACTAGGGAGAGCTCCTACAATGAGCAGTTCTTC
CASSETRESSYNEQFF
>.|TRBD1|TRBV24-1|TRBJ1-5
TGTGCCACCAGCACAGGGGGCTCCAATCAGCCCCAGCATTTT
CATSTGGSNQPQHF
>.|TRBD1|TRBV6-1|TRBJ2-6
TGTGCCACATGGAAGGGACAGGGCTCCTCTGGGGCCAACGTCCTGACTTTC
CATWKGQGSSGANVLTF
>few|.|TRBV12-3/TRBV12-4|TRBJ2-4
TGTGCCAGCAGTTTTACAAAGATAGCCAAAAACATTCAGTACTTC
CASSFTKIAKNIQYF
>few|TRBD1|TRBV4-3|TRBJ1-2
TGCGCCAGCAGCCCCTCGGGGACAGGGATCCACTATGGCTACACCTTC
CASSPSGTGIHYGYTF
>.|.|TRBV9|TRBJ2-4
TGTGCCAGCAGCGTAGACCCCGCAGGGCTAACCAAAAACATTCAGTACTTC
CASSVDPAGLTKNIQYF
>.|.|TRBV5-1|TRBJ2-3
TGCGCCAGCACCGACTTACCTAACACAGATACGCAGTATTTT
CASTDLPNTDTQYF
>.|.|TRBV20-1|TRBJ2-7
TGCAGTGCTAGGGAGGCTATCGGACTAACGTACAATGAGCAGTACTTC
CSAREAIGLTYNEQYF
>few|.|TRBV28|TRBJ2-3
TGTGCCAGCAGGCCCCAGGGCCGCACAGATACGCAGTATTTT
CASRPQGRTDTQYF
>.|TRBD1|TRBV2|TRBJ2-5
TGTGCCAGCAGTCCCGGGACAGGGTCCGTGGAGACCCAGTACTTC
CASSPGTGSVETQYF
>few|.|TRBV20-1|TRBJ1-5
TGCAGTGCTAGAAAGCAGGACAATCAGCCCCAGCATTTT
CSARKQDNQPQHF
>.|TRBD1|TRBV12-3/TRBV12-4|TRBJ2-7
TGTGCCAGCACCTTTCGTGGGACAGGGACCTACGAGCAGTACTTC
CASTFRGTGTYEQYF
>few|TRBD2|TRBV9|TRBJ2-5
TGTGCCAGCAGCGGAGGACTAGCGCCTATAGTGGAGACCCAGTACTTC
CASSGGLAPIVETQYF
>.|.|TRBV29-1|TRBJ2-2
TGCAGCGTTGAAGATCTTACGGGGGAGAACACCGGGGAGCTGTTTTTT
CSVEDLTGENTGELFF
>.|TRBD1|TRBV4-3|TRBJ2-7
TGCGCCAGCAGCCATCGCCCGGGACAGGGGTACTACGAGCAGTACTTC
CASSHRPGQGYYEQYF
>.|TRBD1|TRBV5-1|TRBJ2-3
TGCGCCAGCAGCCTTATTTTGGGACAGGGACGCACAGATACGCGGTATTTT
CASSLILGQGRTDTRYF
>.|.|TRBV4-1|TRBJ2-7
TGCGCCAGCAGCCAAGATTGGGGGGCCTACGAGCAGTACTTC
CASSQDWGAYEQYF
>.|.|TRBV30|TRBJ1-2
TGTGCCTGGTCCGCGGACCTAGGGGACTATGGCTACACCTTC
CAWSADLGDYGYTF
>.|TRBD1|TRBV25-1|TRBJ1-1
TGTGCCAGGCGGACAGGACTTAACACTGAAGCTTTCTTT
CARRTGLNTEAFF
>.|.|TRBV3-1|TRBJ2-5
TGTGCCAGCAGCCAAGACGTTGGGGGGCTAAGGGGTCAAGAGACCCAGTACTTC
CASSQDVGGLRGQETQYF
>.|.|TRBV3-1|TRBJ2-3
TGTGCCAGCAGCCAAGATGGGGTGGGACGCTTACAGGCGCAGTATTTT
CASSQDGVGRLQAQYF
>.|TRBD1|TRBV25-1|TRBJ2-7
TGTGCCAGCAGTGAAGGCGGTGGACAGGAGACCTACGAGCAGTACTTC
CASSEGGGQETYEQYF
>.|.|TRBV3-1|TRBJ2-7
TGTGCCAGCAGCCCCGCCCGACTAGGACGCGAGCAGTACTTC
CASSPARLGREQYF
>.|.|TRBV6-5|TRBJ2-7
TGTGCCAGCAGTACGACAGGTCTCTCCTACGAGCAGTACTTC
CASSTTGLSYEQYF
>.|.|TRBV4-1|TRBJ2-7
TGCGCCAGCAGCCAAGGAAGCGGTCTCATCTACGAGCAGTACTTC
CASSQGSGLIYEQYF
>many|.|TRBV18|TRBJ1-5
TGTGCCAGCTCACCACTGGACGGAGATCAGCCCCAGCATTTT
CASSPLDGDQPQHF
>.|TRBD2|TRBV6-2/TRBV6-3|TRBJ2-3
TGTGCCAGCGGATCCGGGACTAGCGGCACAGATACGCAGTATTTT
CASGSGTSGTDTQYF
>.|.|TRBV7-3|TRBJ2-1
TGTGCCAGCAGCCCCTTCAGGGGAGGGGGCTACAATGAGCAGTTCTTC
CASSPFRGGGYNEQFF
>.|.|TRBV20-1|TRBJ2-7
TGCAGTGCTAGTGAGACAGTCTCCTACGAGCAGTACTTC
CSASETVSYEQYF
>once|TRBD1|TRBV6-5|TRBJ2-7
TGTGCCAGCGGTGGGGACAGGGGGACCTACGAGCAGTACTTC
CASGGDRGTYEQYF
>once|.|TRBV7-2|TRBJ2-7
TGTGCCAGCAGCTTAGTGTCCGGCCAGGATGCCTACGAGCAGTACTTC
CASSLVSGQDAYEQYF
>once|TRBD1|TRBV4-3|TRBJ2-5
TGCGCCAGCAGCCAGACAGGGGCCATGACCGAGACCCAGTACTTC
CASSQTGAMTETQYF